This record covers a single TCR beta chain. Its antigen is undetermined. Compared with germline, one end of the junction differs, possibly owing to a read error. The record originates from a study of CD8+CD57+ T cells in acquired aplastic anemia. In the study overall: Mean yield of DNA from sorted CD4+ and CD8+ cells was 2.5 to 4 ug.

Findings and caveats of the study: Patients and controls shared 25 to 30 CD8+ CDR3 sequences, which appeared highly expressed in patients and within their immunodominant clones.

Patients included in sequencing had previously demonstrated CD8+CD57+ cell expansion by flow cytometry. Genomic DNA was employed as the template in profiling TCR beta VDJ and CDR3. TCRdb processed the reads anew with MiXCR; each CDR3 protein has one entry. Here the sample spans around 200,000 distinct CDR3 sequences, less than 60% being singletons. The source material was sorted CD4+, CD8+, or CD8+CD57+ T cells (not recorded which) from PBMCs. The TCR was taken from a human donor with aplastic anemia.

CDR3 amino acids: CASSEQGLAGFPDTQHF. CDR3 in DNA: TGTGCCAGCAGTGAACAGGGACTAGCGGGGTTCCCCGATACGCAGCACTTT. The chain recombines TRBV2 with TRBJ2-3; TRBD2 agrees at 13 bases. Germline-derived CDR1 and CDR2 are SNHLY and FYNNEI. This CDR3 comprises 17 residues.